The 20 T cell receptor beta chains below all came from one sample that was sequenced in a study of blood T cell repertoires in COVID-19 (dated by TCRdb to 2018 to 2020). Library prep was done by the immunoSEQ multiplex PCR assay. Drawn from immuneACCESS, this table holds only the in-frame rearrangements with V and J called that TCRdb kept. Clones are partly lost; checked studies trace under half to an unresolved V gene and leave the rest unexplained. The sample data list some 240,000 clones, and 89% of these were observed just once. In total, the top ten clones hold roughly 6% of the sample. The source material was peripheral blood. The source is a man in his sixties who had recovered from COVID-19.

This chain joins TRBV18 and TRBJ1-2; 9 bases align to TRBD1. V was clipped by 1 base and J by 7 bases; unmatched bases: 10. CDR1 KGHSH and CDR2 LQKENI come from the germline V gene. The CDR3 runs 16 residues. In DNA form, the CDR3 reads TGTGCCAGCTCACCACTGACCACAGGGGGCATCGGTGGCTACACCTTC. This codes for CASSPLTTGGIGGYTF.

This chain joins TRBV2 and TRBJ2-1; TRBD1 matches 7 bases. The CDR3 has 12 residues. The germline gives CDR1 SNHLY, CDR2 FYNNEI. Trimming removed 8 bases from V and 5 bases from J; junction bases left unmatched: 3. CDR3 sequence: CASLGTDNEQFF. CDR3 nucleotides: TGTGCCAGCCTGGGGACAGACAATGAGCAGTTCTTC.

This chain links TRBV18 with TRBJ1-6; possibly TRBD1 for D (5 bases). V lost 2 bases to trimming and J lost 15 bases, with 17 bases between them. This CDR3 has 14 amino acids. Germline values: CDR1 KGHSH, CDR2 LQKENI. DNA for the CDR3: TGTGCCAGCTCACCAGACAGCAGCTACTCTCTCCTCCACTTT. This codes for CASSPDSSYSLLHF.

This clone has only one observation. V is TRBV10-3 and J is TRBJ1-1; D may be TRBD1 (5 bases). Per germline, CDR1 ENHRY and CDR2 SYGVKD. V lost 10 bases and J lost 0, with 18 bases in between. The CDR3 has 15 amino acids. The CDR3 region is CASGGGRTMNTEAFF. The CDR3 nucleotides are TGTGCCAGCGGTGGGGGGAGGACAATGAACACTGAAGCTTTCTTT.

The chain has TRBV7-2 and TRBJ1-6, with TRBD1 as a possible D gene (5 bases). CDR3 length: 15 amino acids. Germline values: CDR1 SGHTA, CDR2 FQGNSA. The ends were cut back, 1 base at V and 6 bases at J, with 10 bases in the middle. The CDR3 loop is CASSLVRGTNSPLHF. CDR3 in DNA: TGTGCCAGCAGCTTAGTGCGCGGGACTAATTCACCCCTCCACTTT.

The V gene is TRBV7-2, the J gene TRBJ2-5; TRBD2 agrees at 7 bases. Trimming cost V 1 base and J 2 bases; bases outside gene matches: 7. Germline V gives CDR1 SGHTA, CDR2 FQGNSA. The CDR3 length is 16 residues. CDR3 DNA sequence: TGTGCCAGCAGCTTAGGAGTGGGAGGGCGGCAAGAGACCCAGTACTTC. Amino acid sequence: CASSLGVGGRQETQYF.

J is TRBJ2-7 and V is TRBV11-2, with a possible D match to TRBD2 (5 bases). The CDR3 runs to 14 residues. The V end lost 3 bases, the J end lost 6 bases, and 15 bases lay between the germline ends. Per germline, CDR1 SGHAT and CDR2 FQNNGV. The CDR3 bases are TGTGCCAGCAGCTTCGTCCCCGGGGTTGTCGAGCAGTACTTC. It is translated as CASSFVPGVVEQYF.

This chain uses TRBV3-1 (or the pseudogene TRBV3-2) with TRBJ2-3; perhaps TRBD1 as D (5 bases). V lost 5 bases, J lost 5 bases, and 20 bases lay in between. This CDR3 region has 16 residues. CDR1 and CDR2 (germline): LGHDT, YNNKEL (reference sequence). The CDR3 DNA sequence: TGTGCCAGCAGCACTGGGCAGGGCGCCTCCTTAGATACGCAGTATTTT. Its protein is CASSTGQGASLDTQYF.

The chain recombines TRBV9 with TRBJ2-7; a possible D gene is TRBD2 (6 bases). V lost 4 bases to trimming and J lost 5 bases, with 13 bases between them. The CDR3 is 13 amino acids. Germline-derived CDR1 and CDR2 are SGDLS and YYNGEE. The CDR3 DNA reads TGTGCCAGCAGCCGCGCGGGGCAGGACGAGCAGTACTTC. Its protein is CASSRAGQDEQYF. Supplemented by reference TRBV9 and TRBJ2-7, the full variable domain reads DSGVTQTPKHLITATGQRVTLRCSPRSGDLSVYWYQQSLDQGLQFLIQYYNGEERAKGNILERFSAQQFPDLHSELNLSSLELGDSALYFCASSRAGQDEQYFGPGTRLTVT.

This chain uses TRBV7-2 with TRBJ1-6; D not certain. Germline-derived CDR1 and CDR2 are SGHTA and FQGNSA. The V and J ends lost 1 base and 1 base respectively, with 17 bases between them. The CDR3 has 19 residues. CDR3 sequence reads: CASSLGGRRALSYNSPLHF. In DNA form, the CDR3 reads TGTGCCAGCAGCTTAGGGGGTAGGAGGGCTTTGTCCTATAATTCACCCCTCCACTTT.

The rearrangement joins TRBV19 to TRBJ2-7; a weak D match, TRBD2 (6 bases). CDR3 size: 15 residues. V was clipped by 5 bases and J by 3 bases, with 17 bases between them. Germline assignment: CDR1 LNHDA and CDR2 SQIVND (reference sequence). CDR3 in amino acids: CASSLRGVGSYEQYF. CDR3 nucleotides: TGTGCCAGTAGTTTGCGCGGGGTAGGGAGCTACGAGCAGTACTTC.

The rearrangement uses TRBV5-1 and TRBJ2-1; 7 positions agree with TRBD2. This CDR3 region has 14 residues. V gave up 4 bases and J gave up 10 bases; unmatched junction bases: 11. Germline CDR1 and CDR2: SGHRS and YFSETQ. CDR3 bases: TGCGCCAGCAGCGGGGGACTACGAGTCGGGGAGCAGTTCTTC. The encoded protein is CASSGGLRVGEQFF.

This clone showed up just a few times. J is TRBJ2-1 and V is TRBV19; 9 nucleotides agree with TRBD2. Per the germline V gene, CDR1 is LNHDA and CDR2 is SQIVND (reference sequence). CDR3 size: 14 residues. V was clipped by 7 bases and J by 5 bases; unmatched bases: 6. CDR3 region: CASMDSGGHNEQFF. In nucleotides, the CDR3 is TGTGCCAGTATGGATAGCGGGGGCCACAATGAGCAGTTCTTC.

The chain employs TRBV27 and TRBJ2-1; 9 bases fit TRBD1. The CDR3 spans 16 residues. V trimming: 1 base; J trimming: 1 base; junction bases outside the gene matches: 2. The germline V gene encodes CDR1 MNHEY and CDR2 SMNVEV (reference sequence). The CDR3 reads CASSLYDRGSYNEQFF. CDR3 bases: TGTGCCAGCAGTTTATATGACAGGGGGTCCTACAATGAGCAGTTCTTC.

CDR3 sequence reads: CASSPGGPKEQFF. As DNA, the CDR3 is TGTGCCAGCAGCCCTGGGGGCCCAAAGGAGCAGTTCTTC. V usage is TRBV7-8 and J usage is TRBJ2-1; D is possibly TRBD1 (6 bases). V lost 5 bases and J lost 10, with 15 bases in between. Germline-derived CDR1 and CDR2 are SGHVS and FQNEAQ. This CDR3 comprises 13 residues.

The chain combines TRBV5-3 with TRBJ2-1; 7 bases agree with TRBD1. TRBV5-3 is known as an ORF, though its function is uncertain. The CDR3 runs to 14 residues. V lost 2 bases to trimming and J lost 4 bases; unmatched junction nucleotides: 3. The CDR3 sequence is CARSFPGGYNEQFF. The CDR3 DNA reads as TGTGCCAGAAGCTTTCCAGGGGGTTACAATGAGCAGTTCTTC.

Concerning this clone: Since a much larger clone is just one base distant, this may be a read error. The chain is built from TRBV11-2 and TRBJ1-2, with D possibly being TRBD1 (5 bases). The CDR3 consists of 13 residues. V lost 3 bases and J lost 2, with 7 bases in between. The germline V gene encodes CDR1 SGHAT and CDR2 FQNNGV. The CDR3 region has the DNA TGTGCCAGCAGCTTCGCAGGGAACTATGGCTACACCTTC. This translates into CASSFAGNYGYTF.

This chain uses TRBV19 with TRBJ1-2; D possibly corresponds to TRBD1 (6 bases). CDR3 length: 14 amino acids. CDR1 LNHDA and CDR2 SQIVND come from the germline V gene (reference sequence). Trimming cost V 6 bases and J 2 bases, with 13 bases left between them. Written as DNA, the CDR3 is TGTGCCAGTAGCGGGACACGCCGGAACTATGGCTACACCTTC. It specifies CASSGTRRNYGYTF.

V gene TRBV19 combines with J gene TRBJ2-3, with 12 positions matching TRBD1. From germline, CDR1 is LNHDA and CDR2 SQIVND (reference sequence). Trimming cost V 5 bases and J 6 bases; bases outside gene matches: 9. This CDR3 has 16 amino acids. In nucleotides, the CDR3 is TGTGCCAGTAGTGACCGGGACAGGGGGCTACAGGATACGCAGTATTTT. Translation: CASSDRDRGLQDTQYF.

This clone was observed many times. The V gene is TRBV11-1, the J gene TRBJ2-2; a possible D gene is TRBD2 (6 bases). CDR3 length: 16 residues. The V and J ends lost 0 bases and 0 bases respectively, with 8 bases between them. Germline values: CDR1 SGHAT, CDR2 FQDESV (reference sequence). The CDR3 reads CASSLAEGANTGELFF. The CDR3 DNA is TGTGCCAGCAGCTTAGCGGAGGGTGCGAACACCGGGGAGCTGTTTTTT.